This T cell receptor (beta chain) was profiled in a study of Ad26.COV2.S vaccination and SARS-CoV-2 variants. Study-wide context: Ad26.COV2.S, an intramuscular injection, was given once or twice 56 days apart.

Study-wide findings and caveats: It was vaccine recipients, not placebo recipients, who had the higher spike-specific TCR breadth. Post-vaccination spike-specific CD8+ and CD4+ T cell responses reportedly had substantial breadth.

The germline CDR1 and CDR2 sequences are SQVTM and ANQGSEA. V lost 1 base and J lost 0, with 10 bases in between. This CDR3 has 15 amino acids. Profiled with immunoSEQ multiplex PCR; TCRdb holds only in-frame clones, not every one. Of fewer than 800,000 clones listed, around 89% are singletons. Sample treatment: roughly 19 received Ad26.COV2.S at low or high dose, single or two shots; 5 received placebo; per-sample allocation not given. Following the first vaccine or placebo injection, samples were taken on day 63. What was given as vaccine was an Ad26 vector encoding Wuhan-strain SARS-CoV-2 spike. For this clone: Its antigen is unidentified.

This sample comprised peripheral blood, obtained in a trial of Ad26.COV2.S vaccine versus placebo. The chain is built from TRBV29-1 and TRBJ2-1, with D maybe TRBD2 (5 bases). The source of this sequence is a person between 18 and 65 years old who received the Ad26.COV2.S COVID-19 vaccine or a placebo. Here the CDR3 DNA reads TGCAGCGTTGAAGGTCGGGATAGCTCCTACAATGAGCAGTTCTTC. Translation: CSVEGRDSSYNEQFF.